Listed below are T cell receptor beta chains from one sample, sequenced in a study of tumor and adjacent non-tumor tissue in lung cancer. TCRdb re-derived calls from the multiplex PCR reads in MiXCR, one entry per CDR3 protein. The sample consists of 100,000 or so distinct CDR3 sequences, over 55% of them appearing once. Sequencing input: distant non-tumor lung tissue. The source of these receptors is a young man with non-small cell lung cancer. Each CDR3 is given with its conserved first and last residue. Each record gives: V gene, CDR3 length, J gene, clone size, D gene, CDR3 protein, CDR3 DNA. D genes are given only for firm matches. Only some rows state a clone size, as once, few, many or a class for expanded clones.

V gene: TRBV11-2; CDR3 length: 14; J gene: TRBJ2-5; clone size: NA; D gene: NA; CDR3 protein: CTSSPGTLQETQYF; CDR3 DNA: TGTACCAGCAGCCCAGGGACACTACAGGAGACCCAGTACTTC
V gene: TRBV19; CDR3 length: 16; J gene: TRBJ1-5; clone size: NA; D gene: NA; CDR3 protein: CASMSPGGGPNQPQHF; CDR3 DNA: TGTGCCAGTATGTCACCCGGGGGGGGCCCCAATCAGCCTCAGCATTTT
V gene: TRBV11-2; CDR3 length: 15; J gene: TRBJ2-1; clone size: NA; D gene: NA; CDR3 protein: CASSFRPRAYSEQFF; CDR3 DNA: TGTGCCAGTAGCTTCAGGCCAAGGGCATATAGTGAGCAGTTCTTC
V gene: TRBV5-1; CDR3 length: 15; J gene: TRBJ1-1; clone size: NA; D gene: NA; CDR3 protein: CASANLGGRDTGAFF; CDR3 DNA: TGCGCCAGTGCCAACCTCGGGGGGCGCGACACTGGAGCTTTCTTT
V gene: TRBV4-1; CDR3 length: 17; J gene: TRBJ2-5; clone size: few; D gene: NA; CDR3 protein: CASSQDADSVFSLTQYF; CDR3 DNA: TGCGCCAGCAGCCAAGATGCGGACAGTGTATTTTCGTTGACCCAGTACTTC
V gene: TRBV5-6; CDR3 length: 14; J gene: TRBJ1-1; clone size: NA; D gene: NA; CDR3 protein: CASSSTIMNAEAFF; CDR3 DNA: TGTGCCAGCAGCTCTACAATAATGAACGCTGAAGCTTTCTTT
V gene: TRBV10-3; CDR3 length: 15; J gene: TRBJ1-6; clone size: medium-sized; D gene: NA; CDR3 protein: CAITPDISYNSPLHF; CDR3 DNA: TGTGCCATCACCCCGGACATCTCCTATAATTCACCCCTCCACTTT
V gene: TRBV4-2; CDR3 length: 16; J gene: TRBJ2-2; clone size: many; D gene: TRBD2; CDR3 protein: CASSPPGGPGTGELFF; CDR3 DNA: TGTGCCAGCAGCCCCCCGGGGGGGCCTGGCACCGGGGAGCTGTTTTTT
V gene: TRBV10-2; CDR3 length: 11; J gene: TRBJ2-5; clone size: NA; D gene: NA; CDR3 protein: CASSGVETQYF; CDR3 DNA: TGCGCCAGCAGTGGAGTGGAGACCCAGTACTTC
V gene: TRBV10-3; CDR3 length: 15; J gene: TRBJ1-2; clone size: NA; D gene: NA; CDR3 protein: CATSQSDQGQYGYTF; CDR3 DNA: TGTGCCACCAGTCAGTCGGATCAGGGCCAGTATGGCTACACCTTC
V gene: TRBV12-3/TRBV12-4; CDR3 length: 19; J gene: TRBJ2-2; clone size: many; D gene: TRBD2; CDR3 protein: CASTRDGPGGLAVTGELFF; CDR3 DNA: TGTGCCAGCACCCGAGACGGCCCGGGGGGACTAGCGGTCACCGGGGAGCTGTTTTTT
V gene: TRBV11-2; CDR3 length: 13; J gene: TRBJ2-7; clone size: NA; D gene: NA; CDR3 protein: CASSIGQPNEQYF; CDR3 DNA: TGTGCCAGCAGCATAGGGCAGCCGAATGAGCAGTACTTC
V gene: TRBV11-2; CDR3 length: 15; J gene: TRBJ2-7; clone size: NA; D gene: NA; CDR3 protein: CAYSLGLGASYEQYF; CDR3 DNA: TGTGCCTACAGCCTGGGTCTAGGGGCCTCCTACGAGCAGTACTTC
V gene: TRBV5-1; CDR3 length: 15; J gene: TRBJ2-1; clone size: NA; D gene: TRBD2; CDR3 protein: CASSLLGGRGNEQFF; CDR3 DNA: TGCGCCAGCAGCTTGCTGGGCGGGAGAGGGAATGAGCAGTTCTTC
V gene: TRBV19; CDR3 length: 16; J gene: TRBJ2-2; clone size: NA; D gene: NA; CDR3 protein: CASTEVGTANTGELFF; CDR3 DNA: TGTGCCAGTACCGAGGTGGGTACAGCGAACACCGGGGAGCTGTTTTTT
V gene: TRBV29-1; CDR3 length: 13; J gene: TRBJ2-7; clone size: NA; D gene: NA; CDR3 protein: CSVRGPITYEQYF; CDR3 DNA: TGCAGCGTACGGGGCCCCATTACCTACGAGCAATACTTC
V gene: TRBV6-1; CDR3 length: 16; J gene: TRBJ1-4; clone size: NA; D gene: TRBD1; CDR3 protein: CVSSQQGVRTNEKLFF; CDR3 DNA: TGTGTCAGCAGTCAACAGGGGGTAAGGACTAATGAAAAACTGTTTTTT
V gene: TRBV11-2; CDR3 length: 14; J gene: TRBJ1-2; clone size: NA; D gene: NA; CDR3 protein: CTSSSGQVNYGYIF; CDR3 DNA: TGTACCAGCAGCTCCGGGCAGGTGAACTATGGCTACATCTTC
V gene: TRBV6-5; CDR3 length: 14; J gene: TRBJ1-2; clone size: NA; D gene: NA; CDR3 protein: CASSPPSRGGSYTF; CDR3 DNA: TGTGCCAGCAGCCCCCCCAGCAGGGGTGGTAGCTACACCTTC
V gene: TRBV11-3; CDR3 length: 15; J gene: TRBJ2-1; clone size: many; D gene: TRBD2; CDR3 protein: CASSPGGMAAPEQFF; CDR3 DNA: TGTGCCAGTTCACCGGGAGGGATGGCGGCCCCCGAGCAGTTCTTC
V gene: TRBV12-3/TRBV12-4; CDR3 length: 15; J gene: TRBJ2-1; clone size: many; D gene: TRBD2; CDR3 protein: CASSLRGGPYNEQFF; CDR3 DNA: TGTGCCAGCAGTTTACGGGGGGGCCCCTACAATGAGCAGTTCTTC
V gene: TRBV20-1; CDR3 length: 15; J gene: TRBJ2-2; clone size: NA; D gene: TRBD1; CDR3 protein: CSASVQGANTGELFF; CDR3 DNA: TGCAGTGCTAGTGTGCAGGGGGCGAACACCGGGGAGCTGTTCTTT
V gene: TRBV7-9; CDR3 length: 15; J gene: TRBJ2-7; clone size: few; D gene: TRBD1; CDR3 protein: CASSYFGQGGHEQYF; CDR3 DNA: TGTGCCAGCAGCTACTTCGGACAGGGGGGGCACGAGCAGTACTTC
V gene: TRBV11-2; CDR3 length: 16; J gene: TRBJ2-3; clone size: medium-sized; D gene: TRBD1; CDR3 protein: CASSTRTGGGTDTQYF; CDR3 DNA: TGTGCCAGCAGCACGCGGACAGGGGGCGGCACAGATACGCAGTATTTT
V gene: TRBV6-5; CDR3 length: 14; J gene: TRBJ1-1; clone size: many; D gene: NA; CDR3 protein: CASSYRGRDTEAFF; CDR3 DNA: TGTGCCAGCAGTTACAGGGGGAGGGACACTGAAGCTTTCTTT
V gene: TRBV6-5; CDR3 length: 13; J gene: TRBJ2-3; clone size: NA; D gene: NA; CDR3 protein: CDSRRGFTNTQYF; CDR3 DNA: TGTGATAGCCGCCGGGGCTTCACGAATACGCAGTATTTT
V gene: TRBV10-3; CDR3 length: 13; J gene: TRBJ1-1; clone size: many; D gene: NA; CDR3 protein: CAISGGRNTEAFF; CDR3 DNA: TGTGCCATCAGTGGGGGACGGAACACTGAAGCTTTCTTT
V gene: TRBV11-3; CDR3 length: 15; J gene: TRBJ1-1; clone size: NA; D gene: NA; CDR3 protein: CGSSLVSSMNTEAFF; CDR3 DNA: TGTGGCAGCAGCTTAGTATCCAGCATGAACACTGAAGCTTTCTTT
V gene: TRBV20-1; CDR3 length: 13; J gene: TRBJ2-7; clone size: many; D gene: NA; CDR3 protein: CSAMDLSGYEQYF; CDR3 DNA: TGCAGTGCTATGGACCTGAGCGGCTACGAGCAGTACTTC
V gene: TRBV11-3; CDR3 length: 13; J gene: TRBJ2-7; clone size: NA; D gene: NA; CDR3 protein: CASRDTVSYEQYF; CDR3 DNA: TGTGCAAGCAGGGACACCGTATCCTACGAGCAGTACTTC
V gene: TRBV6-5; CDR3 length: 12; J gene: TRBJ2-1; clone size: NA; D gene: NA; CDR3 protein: CASSVCGVEQFF; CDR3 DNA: TGTGCCAGCAGTGTTTGCGGGGTGGAGCAGTTCTTC
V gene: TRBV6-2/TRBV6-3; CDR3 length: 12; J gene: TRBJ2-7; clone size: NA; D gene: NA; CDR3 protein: CASSWGAYEQCF; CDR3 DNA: TGTGCCAGCAGTTGGGGGGCCTACGAGCAATGCTTC
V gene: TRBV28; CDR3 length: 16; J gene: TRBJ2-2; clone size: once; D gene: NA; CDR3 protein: CSSGRRRDSLTGELFF; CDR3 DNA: TGTTCCAGCGGGAGACGTCGGGACAGTCTCACAGGGGAGCTGTTTTTT